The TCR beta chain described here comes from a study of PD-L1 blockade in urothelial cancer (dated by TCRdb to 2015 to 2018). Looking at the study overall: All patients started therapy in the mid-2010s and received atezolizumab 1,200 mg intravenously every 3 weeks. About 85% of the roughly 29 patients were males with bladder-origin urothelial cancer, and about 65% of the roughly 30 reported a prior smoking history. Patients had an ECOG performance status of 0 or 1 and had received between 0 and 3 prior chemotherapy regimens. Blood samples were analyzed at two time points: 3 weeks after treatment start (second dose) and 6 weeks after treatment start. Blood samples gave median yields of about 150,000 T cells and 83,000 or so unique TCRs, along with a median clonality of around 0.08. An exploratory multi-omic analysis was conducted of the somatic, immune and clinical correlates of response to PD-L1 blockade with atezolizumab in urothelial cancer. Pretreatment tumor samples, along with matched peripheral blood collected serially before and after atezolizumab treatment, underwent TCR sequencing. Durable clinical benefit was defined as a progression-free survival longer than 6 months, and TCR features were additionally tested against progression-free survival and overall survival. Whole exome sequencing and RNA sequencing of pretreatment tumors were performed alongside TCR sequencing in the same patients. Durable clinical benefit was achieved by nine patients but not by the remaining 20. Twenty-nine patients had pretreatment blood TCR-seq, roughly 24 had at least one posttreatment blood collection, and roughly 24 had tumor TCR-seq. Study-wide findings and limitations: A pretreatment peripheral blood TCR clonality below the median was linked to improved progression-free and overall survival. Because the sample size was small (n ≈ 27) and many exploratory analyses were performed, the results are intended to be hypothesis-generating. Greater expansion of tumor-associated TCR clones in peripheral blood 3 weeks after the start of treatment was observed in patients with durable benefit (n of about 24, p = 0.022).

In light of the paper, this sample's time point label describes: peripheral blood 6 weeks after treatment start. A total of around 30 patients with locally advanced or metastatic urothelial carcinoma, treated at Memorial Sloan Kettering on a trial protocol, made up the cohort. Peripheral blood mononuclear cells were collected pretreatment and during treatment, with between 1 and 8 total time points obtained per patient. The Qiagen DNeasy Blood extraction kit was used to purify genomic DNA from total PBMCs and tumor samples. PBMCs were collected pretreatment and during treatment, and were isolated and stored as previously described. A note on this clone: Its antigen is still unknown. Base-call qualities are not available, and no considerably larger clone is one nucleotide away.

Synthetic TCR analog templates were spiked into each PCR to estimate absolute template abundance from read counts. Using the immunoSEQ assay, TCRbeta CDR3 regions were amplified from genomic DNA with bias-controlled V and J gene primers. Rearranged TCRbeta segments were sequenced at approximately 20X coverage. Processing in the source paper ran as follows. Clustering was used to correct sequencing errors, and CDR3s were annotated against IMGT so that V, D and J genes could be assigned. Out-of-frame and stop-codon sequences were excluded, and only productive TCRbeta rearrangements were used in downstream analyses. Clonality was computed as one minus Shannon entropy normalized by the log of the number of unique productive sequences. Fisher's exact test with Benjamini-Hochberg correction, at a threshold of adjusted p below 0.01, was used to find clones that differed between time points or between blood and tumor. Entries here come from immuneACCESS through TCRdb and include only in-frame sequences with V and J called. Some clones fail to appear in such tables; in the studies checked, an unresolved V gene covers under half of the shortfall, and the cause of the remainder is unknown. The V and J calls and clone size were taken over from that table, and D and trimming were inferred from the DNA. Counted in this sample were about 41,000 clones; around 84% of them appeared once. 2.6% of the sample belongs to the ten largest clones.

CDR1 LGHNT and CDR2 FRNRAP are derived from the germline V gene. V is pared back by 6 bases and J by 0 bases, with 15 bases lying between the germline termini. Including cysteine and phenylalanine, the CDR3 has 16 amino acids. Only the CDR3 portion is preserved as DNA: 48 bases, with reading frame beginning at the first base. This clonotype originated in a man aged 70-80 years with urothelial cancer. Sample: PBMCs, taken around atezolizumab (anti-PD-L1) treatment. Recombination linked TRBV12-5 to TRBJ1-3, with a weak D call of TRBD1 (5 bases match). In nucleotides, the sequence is TGTGCTAGTGGCCTTCGGGGGACTATCTCTGGAAACACCATATATTTT. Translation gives CASGLRGTISGNTIYF.